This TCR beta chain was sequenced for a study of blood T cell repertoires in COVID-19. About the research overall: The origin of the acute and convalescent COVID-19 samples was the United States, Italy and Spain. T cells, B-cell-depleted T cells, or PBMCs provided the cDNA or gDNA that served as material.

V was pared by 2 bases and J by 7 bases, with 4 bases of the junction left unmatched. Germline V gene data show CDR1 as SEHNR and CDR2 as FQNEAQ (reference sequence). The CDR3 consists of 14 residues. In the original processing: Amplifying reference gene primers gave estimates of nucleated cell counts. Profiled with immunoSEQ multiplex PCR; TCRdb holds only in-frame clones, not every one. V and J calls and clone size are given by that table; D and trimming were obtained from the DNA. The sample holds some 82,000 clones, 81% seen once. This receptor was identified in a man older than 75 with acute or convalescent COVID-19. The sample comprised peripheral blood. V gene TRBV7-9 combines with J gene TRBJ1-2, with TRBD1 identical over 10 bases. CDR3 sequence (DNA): TGTGCCAGCAGCTTACGACAGGGGGCCAGTGGCTACACCTTC. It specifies CASSLRQGASGYTF.